These 27 T cell receptor beta chains were sequenced from one sample in a study of T cells in localized non-small cell lung cancer. This table comes from immunoSEQ multiplex PCR, and its TCRdb copy is limited to in-frame clones, with some not included. The data show tens of thousands of clones, 85% to 90% seen once. Sequenced here: peripheral blood, sampled before any cancer treatment. The source is a man aged 18 to 49 with stage I lung adenocarcinoma.

This clone is deemed large (0.1 to 1%). The CDR3 region has the DNA TGCAGCGTACAGGGGGTCGGAAACACTGAAGCTTTCTTT. Protein product: CSVQGVGNTEAFF. The J gene is TRBJ1-1, the V gene TRBV29-1; 8 nucleotides match TRBD1. The CDR3 covers 13 residues. Germline CDR1 SQVTM, CDR2 ANQGSEA. J was trimmed by 2 bases and V by 6 bases; bases with no gene match: 5.

The chain is built from TRBV10-3 and TRBJ1-5; 9 bases match TRBD1. This CDR3 has 14 residues. V was pared by 5 bases and J by 5 bases, with 4 bases of the junction left unmatched. Germline CDR1 ENHRY, CDR2 SYGVKD. CDR3 protein: CAISPGQGYQPQHF. CDR3 DNA sequence: TGTGCCATCAGTCCGGGACAGGGTTATCAGCCCCAGCATTTT.

This chain connects TRBV7-6 to TRBJ1-1; weak D call: TRBD1 (5 bases). CDR1 and CDR2 (germline): SGHVS, FNYEAQ. Trimming removed 5 bases from V and 0 bases from J, with 22 bases in between. This CDR3 has 18 residues. CDR3 sequence reads: CASSRLPVPGPVNTEAFF. The CDR3 nucleotides are TGTGCCAGCAGCCGCCTACCCGTACCGGGACCGGTGAACACTGAAGCTTTCTTT.

This CDR3 reads CASSVEYGEQYF. In nucleotides, the CDR3 is TGTGCCAGCAGCGTAGAGTACGGCGAGCAGTACTTC. J is TRBJ2-7 and V is TRBV9, with D uncertain. Trimming removed 0 bases from V and 6 bases from J, with 7 bases in between. Germline CDR1 reads SGDLS; CDR2 reads YYNGEE. The length of the CDR3 is 12 residues.

The chain recombines TRBV7-2 with TRBJ2-7, with TRBD2 matching 9 bases. This CDR3 region has 15 residues. The germline V gene encodes CDR1 SGHTA and CDR2 FQGNSA. V dropped 5 bases and J dropped 0; count of bases not matched to a gene: 5. CDR3 sequence: CASSQTSGVSYEQYF. As DNA, the CDR3 is TGTGCCAGCAGCCAGACTAGCGGAGTCTCCTACGAGCAGTACTTC.

On this clone itself: Other DNA sequences in the same sample also yield this CDR3. The chain carries TRBV30 and TRBJ1-1; tentatively, D is TRBD1 (5 bases). Trimming left V 0 bases short and J 4 bases short, with 9 bases between. Germline V gives CDR1 GTSNPN, CDR2 SVGIG (reference sequence). The CDR3 consists of 13 residues. The CDR3 DNA reads as TGTGCCTGGAGTGTAACAGGCGGCACTGAAGCTTTCTTT. Protein product: CAWSVTGGTEAFF.

The chain is built from TRBV9 and TRBJ2-5; no clear D gene. From germline, CDR1 is SGDLS and CDR2 YYNGEE. The CDR3 extends over 14 amino acids. Trimming left V 0 bases short and J 3 bases short, with 9 bases between. The CDR3: CASSVGVAEETQYF. The DNA for the CDR3 is TGTGCCAGCAGCGTAGGCGTAGCCGAAGAGACCCAGTACTTC.

This clone was recorded only once. The rearrangement links TRBV7-9 to TRBJ2-3; tentative D call: TRBD1 (5 bases). V gave up 3 bases and J gave up 0 bases, with 16 bases separating them. Germline assignment: CDR1 SEHNR and CDR2 FQNEAQ (reference sequence). The CDR3 loop spans 17 amino acids. The chain's CDR3 is CASSFFGQGPSTDTQYF. Here the CDR3 DNA reads TGTGCCAGCAGCTTCTTTGGGCAGGGTCCTAGCACAGATACGCAGTATTTT.

The chain has TRBV5-1 and TRBJ1-1, with D perhaps matching TRBD1 (5 bases). The V gene's germline CDR1 is SGHRS and CDR2 YFSETQ. The V gene lost 3 bases and the J gene lost 5 bases, with 11 bases spanning the gap. This CDR3 is 13 amino acids long. The CDR3, as DNA: TGCGCCAGCAGCTCTCAGGGTGGAACTGAAGCTTTCTTT. Translating gives CASSSQGGTEAFF.

This clone turned up a few times. The chain combines TRBV10-3 with TRBJ2-3; 7 bases are a match to TRBD2. The germline V gene has CDR1 ENHRY and CDR2 SYGVKD. Unmatched junction bases numbered 8, after V lost 0 bases and J lost 5 bases. This CDR3 comprises 16 residues. The DNA of the CDR3 is TGTGCCATCAGTGAGTCGAGTGAGTCGGGGGGAGATACGCAGTATTTT. It translates to CAISESSESGGDTQYF.

This sequence joins TRBV19 and TRBJ2-7; D may be TRBD1 (5 bases). CDR1 is LNHDA and CDR2 is SQIVND in the germline V gene (reference sequence). The CDR3 is 13 residues long. The V and J ends lost 4 bases and 2 bases respectively, with 9 bases between them. This CDR3 is CASSNRQPYEQYF. The CDR3 coding sequence is TGTGCCAGTAGTAACCGACAGCCCTACGAGCAGTACTTC. The full variable domain, rest sourced from reference TRBV19 and TRBJ2-7, is DGGITQSPKYLFRKEGQNVTLSCEQNLNHDAMYWYRQDPGQGLRLIYYSQIVNDFQKGDIAEGYSVSREKKESFPLTVTSAQKNPTAFYLCASSNRQPYEQYFGPGTRLTVT.

The CDR3 here is CASSSQGGIMETQYF. The CDR3 DNA reads as TGCGCCAGCAGCTCACAGGGGGGGATTATGGAGACCCAGTACTTC. This chain connects TRBV5-1 to TRBJ2-5; possibly TRBD1 for D (8 bases). Trimming shortened V by 3 bases and J by 5 bases, and 17 bases separated the two germline ends. CDR1 is SGHRS and CDR2 is YFSETQ in the germline V gene. The CDR3 covers 15 residues.

This chain joins TRBV30 and TRBJ1-3; the D is unclear. The germline V gene encodes CDR1 GTSNPN and CDR2 SVGIG (reference sequence). The CDR3 contains 14 residues. V lost 5 bases, J lost 5 bases, and 16 bases lay in between. The CDR3 here is CAWGIATGRNTIYF. For the CDR3, the DNA is TGTGCCTGGGGGATCGCCACGGGGAGAAACACCATATATTTT.

The V and J genes are TRBV27 and TRBJ1-1; the D gene is possibly TRBD1 (6 bases). The V end lost 5 bases, the J end lost 1 base, and 17 bases lay between the germline ends. CDR1 and CDR2 (germline): MNHEY, SMNVEV (reference sequence). The CDR3 spans 16 residues. The DNA for the CDR3 is TGTGCCAGCAGTACCTACGCCACAGGGTCGAACACTGAAGCTTTCTTT. Its translation: CASSTYATGSNTEAFF.

V gene TRBV9 combines with J gene TRBJ2-1; 9 nucleotides agree with TRBD1. Germline V lookup: CDR1 SGDLS, CDR2 YYNGEE. The CDR3 is 15 amino acids. The J segment lost 7 bases and the V segment lost 0 bases, leaving 5 bases of the junction unmatched. The CDR3 region is CASSVVRDRDNEQFF. The DNA for the CDR3 is TGTGCCAGCAGCGTAGTAAGGGACAGGGATAATGAGCAGTTCTTC.

The rearrangement uses TRBV6-5 and TRBJ2-5; tentatively, D is TRBD1 or TRBD2 (5 bases each). Trimming removed 7 bases at V and 4 bases at J, with 13 bases between. Germline lookup yields CDR1 MNHEY and CDR2 SVGAGI. The length of the CDR3 is 13 residues. As DNA, the CDR3 is TGTGCCAGCACCGCGTCTGGGGGAGAGACCCAGTACTTC. This translates into CASTASGGETQYF.

This clone came up once. The chain employs TRBV5-1 and TRBJ1-5; D might be TRBD1 (5 bases). The germline V and J ends were trimmed by 4 bases and 3 bases, with 8 bases remaining between them. CDR1 SGHRS and CDR2 YFSETQ come from the germline V gene. CDR3 length: 13 amino acids. Here the CDR3 DNA reads TGCGCCAGCAGCCCCGGGACCAATCAGCCCCAGCATTTT. Its protein is CASSPGTNQPQHF.

The V gene is TRBV9, the J gene TRBJ1-3, with TRBD1 as a possible D gene (6 bases). Germline V lookup: CDR1 SGDLS, CDR2 YYNGEE. The CDR3 totals 13 residues. The V end lost 6 bases, the J end lost 2 bases, and 9 bases lay between the germline ends. Written as DNA, the CDR3 is TGTGCCAGCAACACAGGGCCTGGAAACACCATATATTTT. It specifies CASNTGPGNTIYF.

This clone has just one count. The chain has TRBV30 and TRBJ1-2; tentatively, D is TRBD1 (5 bases). Germline V gene lookup returns CDR1 GTSNPN and CDR2 SVGIG (reference sequence). The V end was cut by 3 bases, the J end by 2 bases, with 7 bases between. This CDR3 spans 12 amino acids. CDR3: CAWSAGNYGYTF. CDR3 in DNA: TGTGCCTGGAGCGCAGGGAACTATGGCTACACCTTC. The whole variable domain, remainder taken from reference TRBV30 and TRBJ1-2, is SQTIHQWPATLVQPVGSPLSLECTVEGTSNPNLYWYRQAAGRGLQLLFYSVGIGQISSEVPQNLSASRPQDRQFILSSKKLLLSDSGFYLCAWSAGNYGYTFGSGTRLTVV.

The rearrangement links TRBV19 to TRBJ1-4; 7 nucleotides match TRBD1. V shed 3 bases and J 8 bases; nucleotides not matched to a gene: 9. From germline, CDR1 is LNHDA and CDR2 SQIVND (reference sequence). The CDR3 is made up of 15 amino acids. CDR3 nucleotides: TGTGCCAGTAGTATTTGGCAGGGGGGTACCGAAAAACTGTTTTTT. Translation gives CASSIWQGGTEKLFF.

This rearrangement joins TRBV13 to TRBJ2-3, with D perhaps matching TRBD1 or TRBD2 (6 bases each). There are 15 residues in the CDR3. Trimming took 4 bases from V and 2 from J, leaving 13 bases between them. The germline V gene encodes CDR1 PRHDT and CDR2 FYEKMQ (reference sequence). The CDR3: CASSSEGVITDTQYF. CDR3 DNA: TGTGCCAGCAGCTCGGAGGGGGTTATCACAGATACGCAGTATTTT.

The chain has TRBV7-3 and TRBJ2-5; 8 bases line up with TRBD2. CDR1 and CDR2 from the germline V gene are SGHTA and FQGTGA. V was pared by 6 bases and J by 1 base, with 4 bases of the junction left unmatched. The CDR3 is made up of 14 amino acids. The CDR3: CASSLSGGQETQYF. CDR3 nucleotides: TGTGCCAGCAGTTTGAGCGGGGGCCAAGAGACCCAGTACTTC.

The rearrangement joins TRBV6-5 to TRBJ1-3; the D gene is possibly TRBD1 (5 bases). Germline CDR1 MNHEY, CDR2 SVGAGI. Between the trimmed V and J ends, which lost 4 bases and 0 bases, there was a span of 10 bases. The CDR3 has 15 residues. The CDR3 spells CASSLDMSSGNTIYF. In DNA form, the CDR3 reads TGTGCCAGCAGTTTGGACATGAGCTCTGGAAACACCATATATTTT.

The chain couples TRBV9 to TRBJ2-5; TRBD1 is a possible D gene (6 bases). The end of the DNA aligns better with TRBJ2-7, so the J call may be wrong. CDR3 length equals 14 residues. Germline V gene lookup returns CDR1 SGDLS and CDR2 YYNGEE. The CDR3 DNA sequence: TGTGCCAGCAGCCCGGAGGCAGGGGCCTACGAGCAGTACTTC. Translation gives CASSPEAGAYEQYF.

J is TRBJ2-5 and V is TRBV28, with 13 bases aligning to TRBD2. The end of the DNA is better explained by TRBJ2-7, so the J call may be wrong. The CDR3 loop spans 17 amino acids. The germline V gene encodes CDR1 MDHEN and CDR2 SYDVKM. The CDR3: CASTSTSGGLYSYEQYF. CDR3 DNA sequence: TGTGCCAGCACCTCGACTAGCGGGGGGCTTTACTCCTACGAGCAGTACTTC.

This chain joins TRBV7-2 and TRBJ2-2, with 7 bases matching TRBD1. Germline V gene data show CDR1 as SGHTA and CDR2 as FQGNSA. The CDR3 is 14 amino acids. V shed 1 base and J 6 bases; nucleotides not matched to a gene: 2. As DNA, the CDR3 is TGTGCCAGCAGCTTAGGACAGGGATCCGGGGAGCTGTTTTTT. Its protein is CASSLGQGSGELFF. The full variable domain, in which reference TRBV7-2 and TRBJ2-2 provide the parts outside the CDR3, is GAGVSQSPSNKVTEKGKDVELRCDPISGHTALYWYRQSLGQGLEFLIYFQGNSAPDKSGLPSDRFSAERTGGSVSTLTIQRTQQEDSAVYLCASSLGQGSGELFFGEGSRLTVL.

The chain is built from TRBV12-5 and TRBJ1-4, with 9 positions matching TRBD1. V shed 8 bases and J 8 bases; nucleotides not matched to a gene: 18. CDR3 size: 17 residues. Germline values: CDR1 LGHNT, CDR2 FRNRAP. The CDR3 DNA sequence: TGTGCTAGTACGGGAGCGGGACAGGGCCGTAAGTGGGAAAAACTGTTTTTT. Residues: CASTGAGQGRKWEKLFF. Filled out from reference TRBV12-5 and TRBJ1-4, the complete variable domain reads DARVTQTPRHKVTEMGQEVTMRCQPILGHNTVFWYRQTMMQGLELLAYFRNRAPLDDSGMPKDRFSAEMPDATLATLKIQPSEPRDSAVYFCASTGAGQGRKWEKLFFGSGTQLSVL.